This T cell receptor beta chain was identified during a study of regulatory T cells in long-lasting Graves disease. Study conclusions and caveats: Peripheral blood was the sole material, not thyroid tissue.

V lost 2 bases, J lost 3 bases, and 5 bases stayed unmatched. Germline CDR1 reads SGHTA; CDR2 reads FQGNSA. The CDR3 extends over 15 amino acids. HTBI primers from iRepertoire and Arm-PCR of CDR3 regions yielded the TCR beta libraries. MiXCR was run by TCRdb on the multiplex PCR reads, yielding one entry per CDR3 protein. The sample has 350,000 to 500,000 distinct CDR3 sequences; over 20% are singletons. The time point: persistent/refractory GD, antithyroid drugs over 5 years with positive TRAb. From PBMCs, RNA was extracted and then used to make the TCR library. Worth noting for this clonotype: Its antigen is still unknown. A much more abundant neighbour one base away suggests this may be a read error.

This sample comprised peripheral blood mononuclear cells (PBMCs), obtained when the disease was refractory, from a patient treated with antithyroid drugs. This chain uses TRBV7-2 with TRBJ2-7; 9 bases agree with TRBD1. The TCR originated in a female donor with Graves disease. The CDR3 sequence: CASSLFVGQGYEQYF. Written as DNA, the CDR3 is TGTGCCAGCAGCTTATTTGTGGGACAGGGCTACGAGCAGTACTTC. Full variable domain (outside the CDR3, taken from reference TRBV7-2 and TRBJ2-7): GAGVSQSPSNKVTEKGKDVELRCDPISGHTALYWYRQSLGQGLEFLIYFQGNSAPDKSGLPSDRFSAERTGGSVSTLTIQRTQQEDSAVYLCASSLFVGQGYEQYFGPGTRLTVT.